These 15 T cell receptor beta chains came from one sample sequenced in a study of somatic mutations in cytotoxic T cells in rheumatoid arthritis. Sequenced by immunoSEQ multiplex PCR; TCRdb stores in-frame clones only, minus some. The table includes approximately 9,400 clones, 75% to 85% detected once. The sample consisted of CD8+ T cells sorted from blood. The receptors shown here come from an adult with rheumatoid arthritis.

This sequence joins TRBV9 and TRBJ2-4, with 11 bases lining up with TRBD1. V trimming: 7 bases; J trimming: 5 bases; junction bases outside the gene matches: 11. Germline-derived CDR1 and CDR2 are SGDLS and YYNGEE. The length of the CDR3 is 16 residues. Here the CDR3 reads CASGGWDRGRENIQYF. The CDR3 DNA reads TGTGCCAGCGGTGGATGGGACAGGGGGAGAGAAAACATTCAGTACTTC.

The chain links TRBV19 to TRBJ1-5; tentative D call: TRBD1 (5 bases). From germline, CDR1 is LNHDA and CDR2 SQIVND (reference sequence). V was pared by 6 bases and J by 1 base, with 13 bases between. This CDR3 contains 15 residues. CDR3 residues: CASSAGLGSNQPQHF. The CDR3 coding sequence is TGTGCCAGTAGCGCAGGGCTGGGCAGCAATCAGCCCCAGCATTTT. The full variable domain, with the rest looked up from reference TRBV19 and TRBJ1-5, is DGGITQSPKYLFRKEGQNVTLSCEQNLNHDAMYWYRQDPGQGLRLIYYSQIVNDFQKGDIAEGYSVSREKKESFPLTVTSAQKNPTAFYLCASSAGLGSNQPQHFGDGTRLSIL.

Remarks on this clone: The junction departs from germline at one end; a sequencing error may be responsible. The rearrangement uses TRBV7-9 and TRBJ1-2; D is perhaps TRBD1 (5 bases). Germline values: CDR1 SEHNR, CDR2 FQNEAQ (reference sequence). CDR3 length equals 11 residues. CDR3 DNA: TGTGCCAGCAGCGATACAGGAGTCTTTCCCTTC. It specifies CASSDTGVFPF. Variable domain in full (rest from reference TRBV7-9 and TRBJ1-2): DTGVSQNPRHKITKRGQNVTFRCDPISEHNRLYWYRQTLGQGPEFLTYFQNEAQLEKSRLLSDRFSAERPKGSFSTLEIQRTEQGDSAMYLCASSDTGVFPFGSGTRLTVV.

The chain joins TRBV7-9 to TRBJ1-1; D unclear. CDR1 and CDR2 (germline): SEHNR, FQNEAQ (reference sequence). The CDR3 is made up of 12 amino acids. Trimming cost V 5 bases and J 11 bases, with 15 bases left between them. CDR3 amino acids: CASSPLSLEAFF. The CDR3 region has the DNA TGTGCCAGCAGCCCCTTAAGCCTGGAGGCTTTCTTT.

In its sample, this clone was seen a few times. The chain uses TRBV29-1 and TRBJ1-1; no clear D. The V gene's germline CDR1 is SQVTM and CDR2 ANQGSEA. This CDR3 is built from 10 residues. Trimming took 4 bases from V and 4 from J, leaving 4 bases between them. CDR3 in DNA: TGCAGCGTTGCTCTCACTGAAGCTTTCTTT. Amino acid sequence: CSVALTEAFF. Full variable domain (rest looked up from reference TRBV29-1 and TRBJ1-1): SAVISQKPSRDICQRGTSLTIQCQVDSQVTMMFWYRQQPGQSLTLIATANQGSEATYESGFVIDKFPISRPNLTFSTLTVSNMSPEDSSIYLCSVALTEAFFGQGTRLTVV.

In nucleotides, the CDR3 is TGTGCCAGCAGTGCGACAGGGGGTACAGATACGCAGTATTTT. Protein sequence: CASSATGGTDTQYF. This chain uses TRBV6-4 with TRBJ2-3; 9 positions match TRBD1. The V segment lost 4 bases and the J segment 3 bases; nucleotides outside the gene matches: 2. The CDR3 contains 14 residues. Germline assignment: CDR1 MRHNA and CDR2 SNTAGT.

V gene TRBV5-5 combines with J gene TRBJ1-1; no firm D call. V lost 4 bases and J lost 3, with 13 bases in between. This CDR3 contains 14 residues. Looked up from germline, CDR1 is SGHKS and CDR2 is YYEKEE (reference sequence). In DNA, the CDR3 is TGTGCCAGCAGCCTAGGGCACGGGGACACTGAAGCTTTCTTT. It translates to CASSLGHGDTEAFF.

V and J are TRBV30 and TRBJ1-1; the D gene is possibly TRBD1 (5 bases). Germline V gene sequence: CDR1 GTSNPN, CDR2 SVGIG (reference sequence). The CDR3 contains 14 residues. Deletions cut 2 bases from V and 2 bases from J, with 12 bases between. The DNA for the CDR3 is TGTGCCTGGAGTATAGGGGCTGGAAACACTGAAGCTTTCTTT. This encodes CAWSIGAGNTEAFF. The variable domain in full, completed from reference TRBV30 and TRBJ1-1, reads SQTIHQWPATLVQPVGSPLSLECTVEGTSNPNLYWYRQAAGRGLQLLFYSVGIGQISSEVPQNLSASRPQDRQFILSSKKLLLSDSGFYLCAWSIGAGNTEAFFGQGTRLTVV.

The chain has TRBV30 and TRBJ2-7; the match to TRBD1 covers 7 bases. CDR3 length: 11 amino acids. Germline V lookup: CDR1 GTSNPN, CDR2 SVGIG (reference sequence). V lost 8 bases to trimming and J lost 5 bases; unmatched junction nucleotides: 6. CDR3 residues: CATGVVDEQYF. Here the CDR3 DNA reads TGTGCCACAGGGGTGGTCGACGAGCAGTACTTC. Full variable domain (missing parts from reference TRBV30 and TRBJ2-7): SQTIHQWPATLVQPVGSPLSLECTVEGTSNPNLYWYRQAAGRGLQLLFYSVGIGQISSEVPQNLSASRPQDRQFILSSKKLLLSDSGFYLCATGVVDEQYFGPGTRLTVT.

J is TRBJ1-5 and V is TRBV7-6, with 7 bases aligning to TRBD1. The CDR3 is 14 amino acids. CDR1 is SGHVS, CDR2 FNYEAQ, per germline. Trimming at V came to 4 bases and at J to 7 bases, leaving 7 bases not matched to a gene. In DNA form, the CDR3 reads TGTGCCAGCAGCTCCTACTCGACAGGGCAGCCCCAGCATTTT. Translation gives CASSSYSTGQPQHF.

The chain joins TRBV6-1 to TRBJ1-6; D ambiguous. This CDR3 contains 12 residues. Per the germline V gene, CDR1 is MNHNS and CDR2 is SASEGT. The V gene lost 1 base and the J gene lost 8 bases, with 3 bases spanning the gap. In DNA form, the CDR3 reads TGTGCCAGCAGTGAAGTCGATTCACCCCTCCACTTT. This encodes CASSEVDSPLHF.

This chain connects TRBV27 to TRBJ1-1; no reliable D call. The CDR3 sequence is 16 residues long. V was trimmed by 2 bases and J by 2 bases, leaving 15 bases between them. Germline CDR1 MNHEY, CDR2 SMNVEV (reference sequence). CDR3 bases: TGTGCCAGCAGTTTAACATCCCCCCCGGTAAACACTGAAGCTTTCTTT. Translation: CASSLTSPPVNTEAFF.

This sequence joins TRBV21-1 and TRBJ2-5; the tabulated D call, TRBD1, remains unverified against the DNA. TRBV21-1 is shown as a pseudogene. The length of the CDR3 is 12 residues. The CDR3 DNA is TGTGCCAGCAGCACGGACACCGCCACCCAGTACTTC. This gives the protein CASSTDTATQYF.

V gene TRBV7-2 combines with J gene TRBJ2-3; D may be TRBD1 (6 bases). The CDR3 sequence is 15 residues long. The V gene's germline CDR1 is SGHTA and CDR2 FQGNSA. V lost 3 bases, J lost 0 bases, and 10 bases lay in between. The CDR3 bases are TGTGCCAGCAGCTTGGACAGATCTAGCACAGATACGCAGTATTTT. Protein sequence: CASSLDRSSTDTQYF.

Here the CDR3 DNA reads TGCGCCAGCGGGACAGGCGAGAACACCGGGGAGCTGTTTTTT. Translating gives CASGTGENTGELFF. The chain joins TRBV5-1 to TRBJ2-2; 8 nucleotides match TRBD1. Trimming took 7 bases from V and 1 from J; bases not matched to a gene: 3. This CDR3 contains 14 residues. Germline lookup yields CDR1 SGHRS and CDR2 YFSETQ.